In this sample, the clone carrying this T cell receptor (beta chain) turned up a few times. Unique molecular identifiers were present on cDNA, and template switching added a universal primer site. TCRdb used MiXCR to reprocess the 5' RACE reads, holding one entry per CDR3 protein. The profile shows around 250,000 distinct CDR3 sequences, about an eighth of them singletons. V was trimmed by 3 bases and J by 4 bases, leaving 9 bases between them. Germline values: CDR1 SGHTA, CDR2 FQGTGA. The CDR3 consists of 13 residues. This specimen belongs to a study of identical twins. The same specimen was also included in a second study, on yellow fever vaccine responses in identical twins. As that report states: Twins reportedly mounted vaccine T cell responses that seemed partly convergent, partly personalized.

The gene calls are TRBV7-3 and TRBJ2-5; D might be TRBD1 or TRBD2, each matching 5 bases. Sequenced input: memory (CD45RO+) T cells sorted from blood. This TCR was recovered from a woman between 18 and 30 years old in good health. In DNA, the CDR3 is TGTGCCAGCAGCTTTGGGGGTTCAGAGACCCAGTACTTC. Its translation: CASSFGGSETQYF.